Listed below are T cell receptor beta chains from one sample, sequenced in a study of early T cells in non-severe SARS-CoV-2 infection. A single record per CDR3 protein comes from TCRdb applying MiXCR to the 5' RACE reads. This sample carries about 83,000 distinct CDR3 sequences, more than 9% of them seen once, and the ten largest clones take around 7.5%. Sequences were derived from whole blood, sampled at baseline. These receptors came from an adult who was a healthcare worker with PCR-confirmed SARS-CoV-2 infection or an uninfected control (not recorded which). Each CDR3 is given with its conserved first and last residue. Each record gives: J gene, clone size, D gene, V gene, CDR3 DNA, CDR3 protein. A D gene is named only where the DNA matches it firmly. Clone size is not always given. Where it is, it says once, few, many or a class for expanded clones.

j_gene: TRBJ2-3; abundance: NA; d_gene: NA; v_gene: TRBV7-6; CDR3nt: TGTGCCAGCAGCTTCGCCCCAGGGGGGGCAGATACGCAGTATTTT; CDR3aa: CASSFAPGGADTQYF
j_gene: TRBJ2-3; abundance: NA; d_gene: NA; v_gene: TRBV4-1; CDR3nt: TGCGCCAGCAGCCCCCTCCGGGACTCTCACACAGATACGCAGTATTTT; CDR3aa: CASSPLRDSHTDTQYF
j_gene: TRBJ2-2; abundance: few; d_gene: TRBD1; v_gene: TRBV28; CDR3nt: TGTGCCAGCCAGGGCCCCTCCGGGACAGCGACCCCCGGGGAGCTGTTTTTT; CDR3aa: CASQGPSGTATPGELFF
j_gene: TRBJ2-2; abundance: many; d_gene: NA; v_gene: TRBV7-7; CDR3nt: TGTGCCAGCAGCTTTTCCGTCGTCGGGGAGCTGTTTTTT; CDR3aa: CASSFSVVGELFF
j_gene: TRBJ2-5; abundance: many; d_gene: TRBD1; v_gene: TRBV9; CDR3nt: TGTGCCAGCAGCGTAAGGGCAGGGGGCAAGGAGACCCAGTACTTC; CDR3aa: CASSVRAGGKETQYF
j_gene: TRBJ2-1; abundance: few; d_gene: TRBD2; v_gene: TRBV20-1; CDR3nt: TGCAGACCCCTGCCAGTTAGGACTAGCGATAACAATGAGCAGTTCTTC; CDR3aa: CRPLPVRTSDNNEQFF
j_gene: TRBJ2-6; abundance: many; d_gene: NA; v_gene: TRBV5-6; CDR3nt: TGTGCCAGCAGCCCTGACAGGCCCTCTGGGGCCAACGTCCTGACTTTC; CDR3aa: CASSPDRPSGANVLTF
j_gene: TRBJ2-3; abundance: many; d_gene: NA; v_gene: TRBV28; CDR3nt: TGTGCCAGCAGTTTCCCAGGGGACACAGATACGCAGTATTTT; CDR3aa: CASSFPGDTDTQYF
j_gene: TRBJ2-1; abundance: many; d_gene: NA; v_gene: TRBV5-1; CDR3nt: TGCGCCAGCAGCATCTCCGGGACGGTACCCAATGAGCAGTTCTTC; CDR3aa: CASSISGTVPNEQFF
j_gene: TRBJ1-1; abundance: NA; d_gene: NA; v_gene: TRBV12-3/TRBV12-4; CDR3nt: TGTGCCAGTAGTGGGGGGTTAAATGAAGCTTTCTTT; CDR3aa: CASSGGLNEAFF
j_gene: TRBJ2-5; abundance: NA; d_gene: NA; v_gene: TRBV5-1; CDR3nt: TGCGCCAGCAGCTTGGCGGGGCGAGGATCGGGGCAAGAGACCCAGTACTTC; CDR3aa: CASSLAGRGSGQETQYF
j_gene: TRBJ2-3; abundance: few; d_gene: TRBD2; v_gene: TRBV5-4; CDR3nt: TGTGCCAGCAGCTCGAGGATGGCGGGAGTAGATACGCAGTATTTT; CDR3aa: CASSSRMAGVDTQYF
j_gene: TRBJ1-2; abundance: NA; d_gene: NA; v_gene: TRBV12-3/TRBV12-4; CDR3nt: TGTGCCAGCAGTCGGGACACCTATGGCTACACCTTC; CDR3aa: CASSRDTYGYTF
j_gene: TRBJ1-1; abundance: many; d_gene: NA; v_gene: TRBV20-1; CDR3nt: TGCAGTGCTAGAGTAGGATGGGCACCTGAAGCTTTCTTT; CDR3aa: CSARVGWAPEAFF
j_gene: TRBJ1-5; abundance: few; d_gene: NA; v_gene: TRBV7-2; CDR3nt: TGTGCCAGCAGCTTAGCACAGAATCAGCCCCAGCATTTT; CDR3aa: CASSLAQNQPQHF
j_gene: TRBJ2-7; abundance: few; d_gene: NA; v_gene: TRBV5-5; CDR3nt: TGTGCCAGCAGCTTGTTGGTCAGGGATTCCTACGAGCAGTACTTC; CDR3aa: CASSLLVRDSYEQYF
j_gene: TRBJ2-3; abundance: many; d_gene: NA; v_gene: TRBV29-1; CDR3nt: TGCAGTTTGGGTACAGATACGCAGTATTTT; CDR3aa: CSLGTDTQYF
j_gene: TRBJ2-7; abundance: many; d_gene: TRBD2; v_gene: TRBV19; CDR3nt: TGTGCCAGTGCCCCGGGAGGATCGGCCTACGAGCAGTACTTC; CDR3aa: CASAPGGSAYEQYF
j_gene: TRBJ2-7; abundance: many; d_gene: NA; v_gene: TRBV28; CDR3nt: TGTGCCAGCAGTTTTGGGGCCCTCTACGAGCAGTACTTC; CDR3aa: CASSFGALYEQYF
j_gene: TRBJ2-7; abundance: few; d_gene: NA; v_gene: TRBV12-3/TRBV12-4; CDR3nt: TGTGCCAGCAGATTCCGCGGCGGCCTGTACTACGAGCAGTACTTC; CDR3aa: CASRFRGGLYYEQYF
j_gene: TRBJ2-3; abundance: few; d_gene: TRBD1; v_gene: TRBV7-3; CDR3nt: TGTGCCAGCAGCCCAGGGGGTGCCAGAAGGGATACGCAGTATTTT; CDR3aa: CASSPGGARRDTQYF
j_gene: TRBJ1-4; abundance: few; d_gene: NA; v_gene: TRBV4-1; CDR3nt: TGCGCCAGCAGCCTCAGAATGGCAACTAATGAAAAACTGTTTTTT; CDR3aa: CASSLRMATNEKLFF
j_gene: TRBJ1-1; abundance: few; d_gene: NA; v_gene: TRBV20-1; CDR3nt: TGCAGTCGCCACCGGGGGAACACTGAAGCTTTCTTT; CDR3aa: CSRHRGNTEAFF
j_gene: TRBJ2-7; abundance: few; d_gene: NA; v_gene: TRBV2; CDR3nt: TGTGCCAGCAGTGAGTCTTCCGCGGAGTCCCGTTTC; CDR3aa: CASSESSAESRF
j_gene: TRBJ2-3; abundance: many; d_gene: NA; v_gene: TRBV5-1; CDR3nt: TGCGCCAGCAGCATGGGAACACCCACGGATACGCAGTATTTT; CDR3aa: CASSMGTPTDTQYF
j_gene: TRBJ2-2; abundance: many; d_gene: TRBD2; v_gene: TRBV6-2/TRBV6-3; CDR3nt: TGTGCCAGCAGTCCCGGACTAGCGGCGTCCGGGGAGCTGTTTTTT; CDR3aa: CASSPGLAASGELFF
j_gene: TRBJ2-3; abundance: few; d_gene: NA; v_gene: TRBV24-1; CDR3nt: TGTGCCACCAGTGATGGGGGGGCGGGAGCAGATACGCAGTATTTT; CDR3aa: CATSDGGAGADTQYF
j_gene: TRBJ1-2; abundance: many; d_gene: NA; v_gene: TRBV12-3/TRBV12-4; CDR3nt: TGTGCCAGCAGTGAAGAACAGGGATTCGGCTATGGCTACACCTTC; CDR3aa: CASSEEQGFGYGYTF
j_gene: TRBJ2-7; abundance: NA; d_gene: TRBD1; v_gene: TRBV2; CDR3nt: TGTGCCAGCAGTGCCAAAGGACAGGGCTACGAGCAGTACTTC; CDR3aa: CASSAKGQGYEQYF
j_gene: TRBJ2-7; abundance: few; d_gene: NA; v_gene: TRBV5-1; CDR3nt: TGCGCCAGCAGCGGGACCACAATCTACGAGCAGTACTTC; CDR3aa: CASSGTTIYEQYF
j_gene: TRBJ2-1; abundance: few; d_gene: TRBD2; v_gene: TRBV7-2; CDR3nt: TGTGCCAGCAGAATCGGGACTAGCGGGAGATCTGATGAGCAGTTCTTC; CDR3aa: CASRIGTSGRSDEQFF